The clone carrying this T cell receptor beta chain was picked up many times. Its antigen is not known. The sample is drawn from a study of T-cell memory formation after mild COVID-19. TCRdb re-called the 5' RACE reads through MiXCR, storing one row per CDR3 protein. The data contain 350,000 to 500,000 distinct CDR3 sequences, under 20% of them seen just once; the ten biggest clones take up approximately 21%. CDR3 length: 16 amino acids. With 5 bases removed from V and 4 bases from J, the gap between germline ends came to 17 bases. Germline CDR1 reads SGHTA; CDR2 reads FQGNSA. Notes on the study in general: Nothing showed for sure that second-wave clones peaking on day 37 were SARS-CoV-2 specific. Most CD4+ clones that shrank were in CM and EM, while CD8+ ones turned up in EMRA.

This TCR was recovered from a man aged 18 to 35 who had mild COVID-19 (a few samples of this study predate the infection). Cell type and time point are not known. The sequenced material came from PBMCs or a T cell subset sorted from them (not recorded which). The gene calls are TRBV7-2 and TRBJ2-2; TRBD1 is a possible D gene (6 bases). CDR3 coding DNA: TGTGCCAGCAGCCCCCCGAGGGGGATAGTCACCGGGGAGCTGTTTTTT. Translated: CASSPPRGIVTGELFF.